This note documents a single TCR beta chain sequence. TCRdb's table, derived via immunoSEQ multiplex PCR, lists solely in-frame clones and lacks some. Of roughly 450,000 clones listed, over 75% are singletons. The data derive from a study of control samples from healthy donors and cancer patients. The germline CDR1 and CDR2 sequences are SGHRS and YFSETQ. The CDR3 consists of 14 residues. Trimming took 4 bases from V and 4 from J, leaving 14 bases between them. The receptor was isolated from a man aged 40-49 years with head and neck cancer. The source material was PBMCs. This chain uses TRBV5-1 with TRBJ2-5; possibly TRBD1 or TRBD2 for D (5 bases each). CDR3 in DNA: TGCGCCAGCAGCCCCGGGGACGGAGGAGAGACCCAGTACTTC. Amino acids: CASSPGDGGETQYF.